These 14 T cell receptor beta chains originate from one sample sequenced in a study of T cell repertoires in ileal Crohn's disease. Assay used: immunoSEQ multiplex PCR; TCRdb lists only in-frame clones, some missing. The sample has under 8,500 clones; around four fifths are singletons. Sequences were obtained from ileal tissue. Source of these receptors: an adult with Crohn's disease.

Here the CDR3 reads CASSLAKAGNEKLFF. CDR3 DNA sequence: TGCGCCAGCAGCTTGGCCAAGGCAGGGAACGAAAAACTGTTTTTT. The V and J genes are TRBV5-1 and TRBJ1-4; TRBD1 is a possible D gene (5 bases). The V gene lost 0 bases and the J gene lost 8 bases, with 14 bases spanning the gap. The CDR3 has 15 amino acids. Germline lookup yields CDR1 SGHRS and CDR2 YFSETQ.

The gene calls are TRBV5-6 and TRBJ2-5; 10 positions agree with TRBD1. The CDR3 has 14 amino acids. After removal of 3 bases from V and 4 bases from J, the junction contained 3 bases not matched to a gene. From germline, CDR1 is SGHDT and CDR2 YYEEEE. CDR3 region: CASSYGQGVETQYF. In nucleotides, the CDR3 is TGTGCCAGCAGCTACGGACAGGGGGTAGAGACCCAGTACTTC.

This clone was seen once. The rearrangement uses TRBV5-5 and TRBJ1-2, with 9 bases lining up with TRBD1. The ends lost 0 bases at V and 6 bases at J; junction bases unmatched: 6. This CDR3 spans 15 amino acids. The germline V gene encodes CDR1 SGHKS and CDR2 YYEKEE (reference sequence). The CDR3 nucleotides are TGTGCCAGCAGCTTGGCCCCGGGACAGGGTAATGGCTACACCTTC. Encoded protein: CASSLAPGQGNGYTF.

The V call is TRBV30, the J call TRBJ2-1; a possible D gene is TRBD1 (6 bases). The CDR3 contains 13 residues. Germline CDR1 GTSNPN, CDR2 SVGIG (reference sequence). V lost 7 bases to trimming and J lost 14 bases, with 24 bases between them. In DNA form, the CDR3 reads TGTGCCTTGCAACAGGGTTATGACGGGGTGAAGTTCTTC. Translated, it gives CALQQGYDGVKFF.

The chain has TRBV7-3 and TRBJ1-2; a weak D match, TRBD1 (6 bases). The CDR3 has 15 residues. Trimming cost V 0 bases and J 7 bases, with 15 bases left between them. The germline V gene has CDR1 SGHTA and CDR2 FQGTGA. Here the CDR3 reads CASSLTQTGSGGYTF. CDR3 coding DNA: TGTGCCAGCAGCTTAACCCAAACAGGGTCGGGTGGCTACACCTTC.

The chain joins TRBV7-2 to TRBJ2-3; maybe TRBD2 (6 bases). Germline CDR1 is SGHTA and CDR2 is FQGNSA. The germline V and J ends were trimmed by 3 bases and 3 bases, with 16 bases remaining between them. The CDR3 spans 16 residues. The CDR3 reads CASSFRPGLQTDTQYF. CDR3 sequence (DNA): TGTGCCAGCAGCTTTCGCCCCGGACTACAAACAGATACGCAGTATTTT.

The chain is built from TRBV5-4 and TRBJ1-6; D call uncertain. Deletions cut 0 bases from V and 7 bases from J, with 14 bases between. This CDR3 is built from 16 residues. The V gene's germline CDR1 is SGHNT and CDR2 YYREEE (reference sequence). The CDR3 DNA reads as TGTGCCAGCAGCTTGGGCAGGAGGATAGAAAATTCACCCCTCCACTTT. Residues: CASSLGRRIENSPLHF.

The genes are TRBV10-3 and TRBJ2-5, with 8 bases fitting TRBD1. Germline values: CDR1 ENHRY, CDR2 SYGVKD. J lost 3 bases, V lost 6 bases, and 0 bases had no gene match. CDR3 size: 12 residues. CDR3 bases: TGTGCCATCAGGGACAGGGAAGAGACCCAGTACTTC. It translates to CAIRDREETQYF.

This sequence joins TRBV25-1 and TRBJ2-1, with 10 bases that match TRBD1. J gave up 7 bases and V 5 bases, and 14 bases lay outside the gene matches. CDR3 length equals 17 residues. Germline lookup yields CDR1 MGHDK and CDR2 SYGVNS. The CDR3, as DNA: TGTGCCAGCAGTCGTAATCCCGGGACAGGGGAGTGGAATGAGCAGTTCTTC. As protein: CASSRNPGTGEWNEQFF. Looking up the rest from reference TRBV25-1 and TRBJ2-1 gives the full variable domain: EADIYQTPRYLVIGTGKKITLECSQTMGHDKMYWYQQDPGMELHLIHYSYGVNSTEKGDLSSESTVSRIRTEHFPLTLESARPSHTSQYLCASSRNPGTGEWNEQFFGPGTRLTVL.

This clone was seen a single time. The V call is TRBV7-2, the J call TRBJ1-3, with TRBD1 as a possible D gene (5 bases). Trimming removed 4 bases at V and 3 bases at J, with 13 bases between. CDR1 and CDR2 from the germline V gene are SGHTA and FQGNSA. This CDR3 has 15 residues. CDR3 DNA: TGTGCCAGCAGCTCCCGCGGGGCCTTTGGAAACACCATATATTTT. It translates to CASSSRGAFGNTIYF. The full variable domain, in which reference TRBV7-2 and TRBJ1-3 provide the parts outside the CDR3, is GAGVSQSPSNKVTEKGKDVELRCDPISGHTALYWYRQSLGQGLEFLIYFQGNSAPDKSGLPSDRFSAERTGGSVSTLTIQRTQQEDSAVYLCASSSRGAFGNTIYFGEGSWLTVV.

This clone occurred a few times. The chain has TRBV11-2 and TRBJ1-4; no definite D call. V shed 5 bases and J shed 3 bases, with 16 bases lying between them. The V gene's germline CDR1 is SGHAT and CDR2 FQNNGV. The CDR3 consists of 16 residues. CDR3 bases: TGTGCCAGCAGCCCCCTAAGTGGGCGTCCTAATGAAAAACTGTTTTTT. It encodes CASSPLSGRPNEKLFF.

The rearrangement uses TRBV28 and TRBJ1-1, with D unresolved. The CDR3 has 15 residues. V was clipped by 5 bases and J by 4 bases, with 17 bases between them. The germline CDR1 and CDR2 sequences are MDHEN and SYDVKM. CDR3 nucleotide sequence: TGTGCCAGCAGTCCGCCCCGAGGGTTCGGCACTGAAGCTTTCTTT. This codes for CASSPPRGFGTEAFF.

This clone was counted between two and nine times. The chain carries TRBV6-6 and TRBJ1-5; a possible D gene is TRBD1 (5 bases). The CDR3 is 16 residues long. Germline-derived CDR1 and CDR2 are MNHNY and SVGAGI (reference sequence). The germline V and J ends were trimmed by 7 bases and 3 bases, with 19 bases remaining between them. The CDR3 sequence is CASTWGGGGDNQPQHF. The CDR3 DNA is TGTGCCAGCACCTGGGGGGGAGGCGGGGACAATCAGCCCCAGCATTTT.

The rearrangement uses TRBV6-1 and TRBJ1-3; D may be TRBD1 (5 bases). This CDR3 has 14 amino acids. The V and J ends lost 3 bases and 4 bases respectively, with 10 bases between them. The V gene's germline CDR1 is MNHNS and CDR2 SASEGT. CDR3 in DNA: TGTGCCAGCAGTGAGCGACAGAAGGGAAACACCATATATTTT. Protein sequence: CASSERQKGNTIYF.